Each of the 10 T cell receptor beta chains below was sequenced from the same sample in a study of response to subunit inactivated influenza vaccine (dated by TCRdb to the late 2010s). Library preparation employed RT-PCR. The sequencing machine was an Illumina HiSeq 2500. In TCRdb, the public reads were trimmed at Q25 with fastp and aligned with MiXCR, with productive beta chains retained. Every CDR3 protein is listed once, alongside the most common genes and DNA of its rows. For this sample the table gives roughly 500,000 distinct CDR3 sequences, of which approximately 15% were detected only once. The ten largest clones take up 3% of the sample. Specimen: CD4+ T cells sorted from PBMCs, collected less than 30 months after vaccination. The source is a man between 50 and 69 years old who received an inactivated influenza vaccine. Donor details come from another sample of the same person, matched by shared clones.

In this sample, this clonotype turned up many times. The rearrangement joins TRBV4-2 to TRBJ2-3; tentative D call: TRBD1 (5 bases). Germline-derived CDR1 and CDR2 are LGHNA and YNFKEQ. The CDR3 runs 15 residues. V lost 3 bases and J lost 2, with 12 bases in between. The CDR3 protein is CASSQTQESTDTQYF. The CDR3 DNA follows: TGTGCCAGCAGCCAGACACAGGAGTCCACAGATACGCAGTATTTT.

This clonotype was observed many times. This chain joins TRBV11-2 and TRBJ2-3; 7 nucleotides match TRBD1. This CDR3 is 15 amino acids long. The germline V gene has CDR1 SGHAT and CDR2 FQNNGV. The junction had 7 bases not matched to a gene; V was cut back by 3 bases and J by 4 bases. The CDR3 nucleotides read TGTGCCAGCAGCTTCTATAGGGGGCTCGCAGATACGCAGTATTTT. It codes for CASSFYRGLADTQYF. The whole variable domain, remainder taken from reference TRBV11-2 and TRBJ2-3, is EAGVAQSPRYKIIEKRQSVAFWCNPISGHATLYWYQQILGQGPKLLIQFQNNGVVDDSQLPKDRFSAERLKGVDSTLKIQPAKLEDSAVYLCASSFYRGLADTQYFGPGTRLTVL.

The V and J genes are TRBV15 and TRBJ2-7; D gene uncertain. Looked up from germline, CDR1 is LNHNV and CDR2 is YYDKDF (reference sequence). The CDR3 is 12 amino acids. V was shortened by 0 bases and J by 2 bases, with 2 bases between the two germline ends. CDR3: CATSREPYEQYF. The CDR3 bases are TGTGCCACCAGCAGAGAACCCTACGAGCAGTACTTC.

In the case of this clonotype: The conserved final phenylalanine or tryptophan is absent from the CDR3, which likely points to a read error. V is TRBV6-1 and J is TRBJ1-1, with D perhaps matching TRBD1 (6 bases). Trimming stripped 7 bases from V and 1 base from J, with 13 bases between. The CDR3 is 14 amino acids. The germline V gene encodes CDR1 MNHNS and CDR2 SASEGT. As DNA, the CDR3 is TGTGCCAGCAAACCACCGACAGGGAACACTGAAGCTTTCTCT. Its translation is CASKPPTGNTEAFS.

In this sample, this clonotype turned up a few times. This chain connects TRBV2 to TRBJ1-1, with D perhaps matching TRBD1 (5 bases). The CDR3 is 11 residues long. V lost 8 bases and J 9 bases, leaving 13 bases between the germline ends. Germline CDR1 reads SNHLY; CDR2 reads FYNNEI. CDR3 residues: CASCTTEKAFF. The CDR3 bases are TGTGCCAGCTGTACGACAGAGAAAGCTTTCTTT.

This clonotype showed up just a few times. The chain has TRBV28 and TRBJ1-5; 7 nucleotides match TRBD1. V lost 2 bases and J lost 3; bases outside the gene matches: 7. CDR1 and CDR2 (germline): MDHEN, SYDVKM. This CDR3 is 16 amino acids long. CDR3 protein: CASSLIRDSNNQPQHF. CDR3 in DNA: TGTGCCAGCAGTTTAATCCGGGACAGCAACAATCAGCCCCAGCATTTT. The full variable domain, with the rest looked up from reference TRBV28 and TRBJ1-5, is DVKVTQSSRYLVKRTGEKVFLECVQDMDHENMFWYRQDPGLGLRLIYFSYDVKMKEKGDIPEGYSVSREKKERFSLILESASTNQTSMYLCASSLIRDSNNQPQHFGDGTRLSIL.

This rearrangement joins TRBV5-1 to TRBJ1-2; D may be TRBD1 (6 bases). The ends were cut back, 1 base at V and 0 bases at J, with 10 bases in the middle. This CDR3 has 15 amino acids. CDR1 SGHRS and CDR2 YFSETQ come from the germline V gene. CDR3 coding DNA: TGCGCCAGCAGCTTGACCGACAGGACTAACTATGGCTACACCTTC. Encoded protein: CASSLTDRTNYGYTF.

This clonotype was counted a few times. J is TRBJ1-2 and V is TRBV12-3 or TRBV12-4; D is ambiguous. The CDR3 length is 14 residues. V lost 8 bases and J lost 1, with 14 bases in between. The CDR3 DNA sequence: TGTGCCAGCGCCGCTTCCGGCAGTAACTATGGCTACACCTTC. This translates into CASAASGSNYGYTF.

The chain combines TRBV27 with TRBJ2-7; D is unclear. Germline CDR1 reads MNHEY; CDR2 reads SMNVEV (reference sequence). The CDR3 contains 10 residues. V was shortened by 8 bases and J by 2 bases, with 4 bases between the two germline ends. The DNA for the CDR3 is TGTGCCAGCTACACCTACGAGCAGTACTTC. It codes for CASYTYEQYF.

The genes are TRBV14 and TRBJ2-2, with D unresolved. The germline V and J ends were trimmed by 0 bases and 2 bases, with 7 bases remaining between them. Germline CDR1 is SGHDN and CDR2 is FVKESK. The CDR3 extends over 15 amino acids. The CDR3 loop reads CASSQEVGNTGELFF. As DNA, the CDR3 is TGTGCCAGCAGCCAAGAAGTGGGCAACACCGGGGAGCTGTTTTTT. Together with reference TRBV14 and TRBJ2-2, the CDR3 gives the full variable domain: EAGVTQFPSHSVIEKGQTVTLRCDPISGHDNLYWYRRVMGKEIKFLLHFVKESKQDESGMPNNRFLAERTGGTYSTLKVQPAELEDSGVYFCASSQEVGNTGELFFGEGSRLTVL.